The 6 T cell receptor beta chains below all came from one sample that was sequenced in a study of STAT3 mutations in large granular lymphocyte leukemia. Study observations and caveats: Every T-LGLL patient had at least one immunodominant TCRbeta clonotype.

The assay was immunoSEQ multiplex PCR, and TCRdb's table has in-frame clones only and misses some. The table has roughly 17,000 clones, about nine tenths seen once; the top ten hold nearly 45%. For these TCRs, the target antigens are not known. Material for sequencing was peripheral blood mononuclear cells. The receptors come from a man aged 55 to 70 with T-cell large granular lymphocyte leukemia. Some clones in this sample may be carry-over from other donors' samples.

This chain connects TRBV28 to TRBJ2-7; 9 bases are shared with TRBD2. This CDR3 comprises 16 residues. The V and J ends lost 5 bases and 7 bases, in that order; junction bases with no gene match: 15. Per the germline V gene, CDR1 is MDHEN and CDR2 is SYDVKM. The CDR3 loop is CASSLPGLAESGEQYF. The CDR3 DNA reads as TGTGCCAGCAGTCTCCCGGGACTAGCTGAGTCAGGTGAGCAGTACTTC.

V and J are TRBV7-3 and TRBJ1-1; the D is unclear. The V end was cut by 1 base, the J end by 7 bases, with 16 bases between. Germline V lookup: CDR1 SGHTA, CDR2 FQGTGA. The CDR3 runs to 15 residues. CDR3 residues: CASSLRGSGGFEAFF. The CDR3 bases are TGTGCCAGCAGCTTAAGGGGTTCGGGAGGCTTTGAAGCTTTCTTT.

V and J are TRBV28 and TRBJ2-7; D is unresolved. V lost 6 bases and J 3 bases, leaving 9 bases between the germline ends. Per the germline V gene, CDR1 is MDHEN and CDR2 is SYDVKM. This CDR3 is 12 amino acids long. This CDR3 is CASSRPGYEQYF. CDR3 in DNA: TGTGCCAGCAGCCGGCCTGGCTACGAGCAGTACTTC.

The chain is built from TRBV6-5 and TRBJ2-7, with D perhaps matching TRBD2 (5 bases). The CDR3 is made up of 14 amino acids. Trimming pared 5 bases from V and 3 bases from J, leaving 14 bases between. CDR1 and CDR2 from the germline V gene are MNHEY and SVGAGI. The CDR3 DNA reads as TGTGCCAGCAGTACCACCGGACGGGACTACGAGCAGTACTTC. Its protein is CASSTTGRDYEQYF.

The chain carries TRBV18 and TRBJ2-5; D call uncertain. Germline assignment: CDR1 KGHSH and CDR2 LQKENI. With 3 bases removed from V and 5 bases from J, the gap between germline ends came to 13 bases. This CDR3 spans 14 amino acids. CDR3 region: CASSPPFWRETQYF. The CDR3 region has the DNA TGTGCCAGCTCACCGCCCTTCTGGCGGGAGACCCAGTACTTC.

V and J are TRBV5-6 and TRBJ2-3; 7 nucleotides match TRBD1. Per the germline V gene, CDR1 is SGHDT and CDR2 is YYEEEE. Unmatched junction bases numbered 4, after V lost 4 bases and J lost 2 bases. The CDR3 contains 14 residues. CDR3 DNA: TGTGCCAGCAGCCCGACAGGGTACACAGATACGCAGTATTTT. This encodes CASSPTGYTDTQYF.